Each of the 10 T cell receptor beta chains below was sequenced from the same sample in a study of T cell clonotyping in hematopoietic cell transplantation. This table comes from immunoSEQ multiplex PCR, and its TCRdb copy is limited to in-frame clones, with some not included. The sample contains 4,800 or so clones, around 90% of which appear only once. Sequenced material: peripheral blood mononuclear cells. All receptors derive from a man aged 40-55 years in good health. Some clones in this sample may be carry-over from other donors' samples.

This chain connects TRBV11-2 to TRBJ1-4, with D uncertain. The CDR3 contains 13 residues. Per germline, CDR1 SGHAT and CDR2 FQNNGV. V was pared by 2 bases and J by 7 bases, with 8 bases between. Here the CDR3 DNA reads TGTGCCAGCAGCTTATTTGATGGTGAAAAACTGTTTTTT. Amino acids: CASSLFDGEKLFF.

The genes are TRBV19 and TRBJ1-1; a weak D match, TRBD1 (6 bases). The CDR3 loop spans 14 amino acids. CDR1 is LNHDA, CDR2 SQIVND, per germline (reference sequence). V was shortened by 6 bases and J by 4 bases, with 15 bases between the two germline ends. The DNA of the CDR3 is TGTGCCAGTAGCATCTTCACAGGGAGCACTGAAGCTTTCTTT. Encoded protein: CASSIFTGSTEAFF.

The V gene is TRBV6-6, the J gene TRBJ1-2; the match to TRBD1 covers 9 bases. The CDR3 is 16 residues long. V trimming: 6 bases; J trimming: 0 bases; junction bases outside the gene matches: 8. Germline V gene sequence: CDR1 MNHNY, CDR2 SVGAGI (reference sequence). The CDR3 spells CASSQPDRGANYGYTF. The CDR3 region has the DNA TGTGCCAGCAGCCAACCTGACAGGGGGGCTAACTATGGCTACACCTTC.

This chain uses TRBV5-6 with TRBJ1-2; D remains unclear. Trimming left V 3 bases short and J 8 bases short, with 14 bases between. This CDR3 has 13 amino acids. In germline, CDR1 is SGHDT, CDR2 YYEEEE. For the CDR3, the DNA is TGTGCCAGCAGCTCGGGCCCCGCGGGGGGCTACACCTTC. Translated: CASSSGPAGGYTF. Using reference TRBV5-6 and TRBJ1-2 for the parts outside the CDR3, the full variable domain is DAGVTQSPTHLIKTRGQQVTLRCSPKSGHDTVSWYQQALGQGPQFIFQYYEEEERQRGNFPDRFSGHQFPNYSSELNVNALLLGDSALYLCASSSGPAGGYTFGSGTRLTVV.

This chain uses TRBV4-3 with TRBJ2-1; D ambiguous. V was cut by 4 bases and J by 6 bases, with 10 bases left in between. From germline, CDR1 is LGHNA and CDR2 YSLEER. The CDR3 is 13 residues long. The CDR3 here is CASSLTSVNEQFF. The CDR3 coding sequence is TGCGCCAGCAGCCTTACCTCCGTCAATGAGCAGTTCTTC.

This clone was counted only a few times. The identical CDR3 is also encoded by other nucleotide sequences in the sample. The chain has TRBV20-1 and TRBJ2-2; 7 nucleotides align to TRBD2. CDR3 length: 11 amino acids. J gave up 6 bases and V 5 bases, and 0 bases lay outside the gene matches. Per germline, CDR1 DFQATT and CDR2 SNEGSKA (reference sequence). The CDR3 DNA sequence: TGCAGTGCTGGGAGGGCCGGGGAGCTGTTTTTT. This gives the protein CSAGRAGELFF.

This chain links TRBV6-6 with TRBJ2-5; 8 nucleotides line up with TRBD1. The CDR3 is made up of 14 amino acids. Trimming cost V 6 bases and J 5 bases; bases outside gene matches: 8. Germline-derived CDR1 and CDR2 are MNHNY and SVGAGI (reference sequence). CDR3 residues: CASSPGGSRETQYF. CDR3 nucleotide sequence: TGTGCCAGCAGCCCAGGGGGCTCAAGGGAGACCCAGTACTTC.

The chain recombines TRBV5-1 with TRBJ1-3, with TRBD1 as a possible D gene (5 bases). Germline CDR1 SGHRS, CDR2 YFSETQ. V lost 3 bases to trimming and J lost 0 bases, with 13 bases between them. CDR3 length: 16 residues. The CDR3 DNA sequence: TGCGCCAGCAGCTCCGGGACGGCCACCTCTGGAAACACCATATATTTT. Amino acid sequence: CASSSGTATSGNTIYF. Full variable domain (outside the CDR3, taken from reference TRBV5-1 and TRBJ1-3): KAGVTQTPRYLIKTRGQQVTLSCSPISGHRSVSWYQQTPGQGLQFLFEYFSETQRNKGNFPGRFSGRQFSNSRSEMNVSTLELGDSALYLCASSSGTATSGNTIYFGEGSWLTVV.

The chain recombines TRBV10-3 with TRBJ1-5, with TRBD1 as a possible D gene (5 bases). The CDR3 has 13 amino acids. Trimming left V 6 bases short and J 4 bases short, with 10 bases between. Germline V gene lookup returns CDR1 ENHRY and CDR2 SYGVKD. DNA for the CDR3: TGTGCCATCAGCGGGACCGAGAATCAGCCCCAGCATTTT. It specifies CAISGTENQPQHF.

The chain carries TRBV30 and TRBJ2-7; 7 positions match TRBD2. Germline CDR1 and CDR2: GTSNPN and SVGIG (reference sequence). V shed 2 bases and J 2 bases; nucleotides not matched to a gene: 3. The CDR3 is 13 amino acids. The CDR3 DNA reads as TGTGCCTGGAGTCAAAGCGGGACCTACGAGCAGTACTTC. Translating gives CAWSQSGTYEQYF.